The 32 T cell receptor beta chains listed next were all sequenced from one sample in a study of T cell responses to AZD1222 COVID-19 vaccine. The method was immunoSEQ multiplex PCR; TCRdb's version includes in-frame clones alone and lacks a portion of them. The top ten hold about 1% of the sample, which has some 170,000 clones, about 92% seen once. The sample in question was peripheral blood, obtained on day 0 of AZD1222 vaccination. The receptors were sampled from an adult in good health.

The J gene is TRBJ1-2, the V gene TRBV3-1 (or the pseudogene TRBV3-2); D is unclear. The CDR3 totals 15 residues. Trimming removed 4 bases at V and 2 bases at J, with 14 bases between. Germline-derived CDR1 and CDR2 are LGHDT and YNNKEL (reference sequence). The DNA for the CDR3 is TGTGCCAGCAGCCTTCGCTGGGCAGCCAACTATGGCTACACCTTC. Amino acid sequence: CASSLRWAANYGYTF.

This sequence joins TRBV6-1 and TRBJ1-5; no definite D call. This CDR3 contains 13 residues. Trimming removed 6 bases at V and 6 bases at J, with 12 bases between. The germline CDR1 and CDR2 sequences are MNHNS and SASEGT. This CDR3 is CASRRPFGQPQHF. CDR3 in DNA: TGTGCCAGCAGGCGACCCTTTGGTCAGCCCCAGCATTTT.

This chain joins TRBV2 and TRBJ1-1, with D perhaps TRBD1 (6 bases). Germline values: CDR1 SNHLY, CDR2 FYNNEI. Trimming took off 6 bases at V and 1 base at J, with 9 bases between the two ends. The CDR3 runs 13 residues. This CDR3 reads CASSRGRNTEAFF. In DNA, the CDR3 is TGTGCCAGCAGCAGGGGCAGGAACACTGAAGCTTTCTTT.

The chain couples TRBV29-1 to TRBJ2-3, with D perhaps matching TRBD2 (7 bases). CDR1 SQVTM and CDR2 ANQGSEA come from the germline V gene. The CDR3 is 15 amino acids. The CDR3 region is CTAWGGPWGADTQYF. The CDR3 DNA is TGCACCGCCTGGGGGGGGCCTTGGGGGGCAGATACGCAGTATTTT.

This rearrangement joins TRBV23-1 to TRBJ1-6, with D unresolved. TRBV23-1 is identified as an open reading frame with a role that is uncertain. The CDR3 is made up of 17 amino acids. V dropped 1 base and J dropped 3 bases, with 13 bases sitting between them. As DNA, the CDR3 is TGCGCCAGCAGTCAATATCTCCCTGGCCACTATAATTCACCCCTCCACTTT. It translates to CASSQYLPGHYNSPLHF.

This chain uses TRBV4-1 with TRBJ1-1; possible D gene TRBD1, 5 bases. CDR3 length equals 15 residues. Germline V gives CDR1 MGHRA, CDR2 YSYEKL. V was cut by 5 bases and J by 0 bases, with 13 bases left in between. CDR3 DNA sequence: TGCGCCAGCAGCATTCGACAGACCATGAACACTGAAGCTTTCTTT. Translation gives CASSIRQTMNTEAFF.

The DNA for the CDR3 is TGTGCCAGTAGTATCCTCGGACAGGATAGCAATCAGCCCCAGCATTTT. Amino acid sequence: CASSILGQDSNQPQHF. The J gene is TRBJ1-5, the V gene TRBV19; TRBD1 agrees at 7 bases. The germline CDR1 and CDR2 sequences are LNHDA and SQIVND (reference sequence). The CDR3 is 16 amino acids. V shed 3 bases, J shed 0 bases, and the junction held 5 bases outside the gene matches.

For the CDR3, the DNA is TGTGCCAGCAGCGCCCCCGATGAGCAGTTCTTC. Protein sequence: CASSAPDEQFF. This sequence joins TRBV7-9 and TRBJ2-1; unclear D gene. V lost 5 bases to trimming and J lost 8 bases, with 7 bases between them. Germline V gene sequence: CDR1 SEHNR, CDR2 FQNEAQ (reference sequence). The CDR3 has 11 residues. Filled out from reference TRBV7-9 and TRBJ2-1, the complete variable domain reads DTGVSQNPRHKITKRGQNVTFRCDPISEHNRLYWYRQTLGQGPEFLTYFQNEAQLEKSRLLSDRFSAERPKGSFSTLEIQRTEQGDSAMYLCASSAPDEQFFGPGTRLTVL.

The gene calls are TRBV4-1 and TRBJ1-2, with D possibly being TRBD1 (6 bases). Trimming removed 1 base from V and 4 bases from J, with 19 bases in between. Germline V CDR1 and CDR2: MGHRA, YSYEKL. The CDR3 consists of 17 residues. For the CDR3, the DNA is TGCGCCAGCAGCCAAGCCCGTCTCGGGGGGGGCGCCTATGGCTACACCTTC. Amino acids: CASSQARLGGGAYGYTF.

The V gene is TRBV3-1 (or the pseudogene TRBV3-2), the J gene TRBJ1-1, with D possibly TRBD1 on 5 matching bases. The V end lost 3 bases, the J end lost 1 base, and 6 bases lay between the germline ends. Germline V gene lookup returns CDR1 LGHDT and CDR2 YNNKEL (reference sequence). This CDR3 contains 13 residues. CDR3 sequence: CASSHQGNTEAFF. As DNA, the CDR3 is TGTGCCAGCAGCCACCAGGGGAACACTGAAGCTTTCTTT.

The CDR3 sequence is CAWTYEGVNQPQHF. As DNA, the CDR3 is TGTGCCTGGACTTACGAGGGGGTCAATCAGCCCCAGCATTTT. The chain has TRBV30 and TRBJ1-5; tentatively, D is TRBD1 (6 bases). Germline CDR1 and CDR2: GTSNPN and SVGIG (reference sequence). V was trimmed by 4 bases and J by 3 bases, leaving 13 bases between them. The CDR3 consists of 14 residues.

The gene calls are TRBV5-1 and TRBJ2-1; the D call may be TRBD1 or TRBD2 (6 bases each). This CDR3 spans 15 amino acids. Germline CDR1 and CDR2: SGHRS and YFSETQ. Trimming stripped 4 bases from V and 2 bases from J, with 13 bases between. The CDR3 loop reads CASSQQGGAYNEQFF. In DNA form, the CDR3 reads TGCGCCAGCAGCCAACAGGGAGGCGCCTACAATGAGCAGTTCTTC.

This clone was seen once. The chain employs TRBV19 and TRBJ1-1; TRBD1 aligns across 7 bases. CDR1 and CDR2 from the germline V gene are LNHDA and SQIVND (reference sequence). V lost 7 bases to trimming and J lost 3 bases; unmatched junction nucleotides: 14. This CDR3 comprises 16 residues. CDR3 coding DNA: TGTGCCAGTACCATTACCGGGACAGCTCCCGACACTGAAGCTTTCTTT. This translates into CASTITGTAPDTEAFF.

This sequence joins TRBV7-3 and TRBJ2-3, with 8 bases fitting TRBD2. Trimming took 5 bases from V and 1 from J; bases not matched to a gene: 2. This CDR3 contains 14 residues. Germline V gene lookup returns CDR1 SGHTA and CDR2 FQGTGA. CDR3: CASSLSGGTDTQYF. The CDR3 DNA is TGTGCCAGCAGCCTTAGCGGGGGCACAGATACGCAGTATTTT.

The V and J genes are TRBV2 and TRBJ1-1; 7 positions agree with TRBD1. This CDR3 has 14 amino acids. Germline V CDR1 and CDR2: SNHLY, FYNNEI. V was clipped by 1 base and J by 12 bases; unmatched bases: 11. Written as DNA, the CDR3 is TGTGCCAGCAGTGAAGATAATGGCAGGGGGGAAACTTTCTTT. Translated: CASSEDNGRGETFF. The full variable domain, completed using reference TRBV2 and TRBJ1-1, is EPEVTQTPSHQVTQMGQEVILRCVPISNHLYFYWYRQILGQKVEFLVSFYNNEISEKSEIFDDQFSVERPDGSNFTLKIRSTKLEDSAMYFCASSEDNGRGETFFGQGTRLTVV.

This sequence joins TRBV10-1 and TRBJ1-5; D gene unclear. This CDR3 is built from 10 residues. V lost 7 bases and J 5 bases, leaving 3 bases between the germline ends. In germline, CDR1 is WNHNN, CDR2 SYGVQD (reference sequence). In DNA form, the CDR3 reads TGCGCCAGCACGCATCAGCCCCAGCATTTT. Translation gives CASTHQPQHF.

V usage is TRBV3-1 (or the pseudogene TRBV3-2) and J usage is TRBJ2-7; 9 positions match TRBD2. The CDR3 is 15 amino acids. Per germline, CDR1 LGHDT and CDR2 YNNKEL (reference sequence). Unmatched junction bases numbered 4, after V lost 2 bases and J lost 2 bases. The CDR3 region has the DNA TGTGCCAGCAGCCAATCTAGCGGGGCAACCTACGAGCAGTACTTC. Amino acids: CASSQSSGATYEQYF.

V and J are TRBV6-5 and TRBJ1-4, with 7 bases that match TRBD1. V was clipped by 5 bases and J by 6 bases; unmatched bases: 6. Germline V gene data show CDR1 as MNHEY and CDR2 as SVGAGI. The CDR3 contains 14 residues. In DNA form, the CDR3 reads TGTGCCAGCAGTCCTGGGACAGCTTATGAAAAACTGTTTTTT. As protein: CASSPGTAYEKLFF.

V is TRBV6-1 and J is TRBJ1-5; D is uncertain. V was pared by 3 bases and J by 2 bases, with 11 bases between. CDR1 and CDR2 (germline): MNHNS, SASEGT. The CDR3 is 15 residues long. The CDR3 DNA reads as TGTGCCAGCAGTGAGCAAATTGCGGGCAATCAGCCCCAGCATTTT. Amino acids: CASSEQIAGNQPQHF.

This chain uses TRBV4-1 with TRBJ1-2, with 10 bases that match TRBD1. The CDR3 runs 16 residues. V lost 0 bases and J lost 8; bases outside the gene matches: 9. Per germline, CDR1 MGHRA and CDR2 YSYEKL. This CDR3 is CASSQETGGLVRGYTF. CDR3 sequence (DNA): TGCGCCAGCAGCCAAGAGACAGGGGGCCTAGTAAGGGGCTACACCTTC.

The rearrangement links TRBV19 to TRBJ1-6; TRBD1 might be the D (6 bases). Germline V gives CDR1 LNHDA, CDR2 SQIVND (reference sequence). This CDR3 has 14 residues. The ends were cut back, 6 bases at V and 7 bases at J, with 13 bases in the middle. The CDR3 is CASRDSPFNSPLHF. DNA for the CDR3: TGTGCCAGTAGGGACAGCCCGTTCAATTCACCCCTCCACTTT.

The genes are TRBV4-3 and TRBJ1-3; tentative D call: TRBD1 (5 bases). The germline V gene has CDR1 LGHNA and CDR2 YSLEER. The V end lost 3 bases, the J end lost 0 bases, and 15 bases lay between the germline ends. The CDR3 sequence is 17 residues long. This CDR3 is CASSHRLQVDSGNTIYF. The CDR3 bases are TGCGCCAGCAGCCACCGGTTACAGGTCGACTCTGGAAACACCATATATTTT.

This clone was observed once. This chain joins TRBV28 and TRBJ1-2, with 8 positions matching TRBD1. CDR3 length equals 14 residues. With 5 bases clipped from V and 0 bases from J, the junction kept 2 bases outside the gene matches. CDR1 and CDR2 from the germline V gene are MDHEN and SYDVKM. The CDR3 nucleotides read TGTGCCAGCAGTACGGGACAGGCTAACTATGGCTACACCTTC. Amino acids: CASSTGQANYGYTF.

The CDR3 reads CASSAGTLSYEQYF. The CDR3 DNA follows: TGTGCCAGCAGTGCAGGGACATTAAGCTACGAGCAGTACTTC. This rearrangement joins TRBV2 to TRBJ2-7, with D perhaps matching TRBD1 (6 bases). The length of the CDR3 is 14 residues. V was cut by 4 bases and J by 3 bases, with 13 bases left in between. Germline CDR1 is SNHLY and CDR2 is FYNNEI.

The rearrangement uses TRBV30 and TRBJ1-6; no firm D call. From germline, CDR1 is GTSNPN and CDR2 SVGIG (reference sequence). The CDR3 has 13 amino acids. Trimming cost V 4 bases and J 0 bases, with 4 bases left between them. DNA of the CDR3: TGTGCCTGGACTAGCTCCTATAATTCACCCCTCCACTTT. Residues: CAWTSSYNSPLHF.

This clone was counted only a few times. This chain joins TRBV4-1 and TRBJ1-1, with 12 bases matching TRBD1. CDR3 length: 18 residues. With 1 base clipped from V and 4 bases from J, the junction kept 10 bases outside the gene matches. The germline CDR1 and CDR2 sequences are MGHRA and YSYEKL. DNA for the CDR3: TGCGCCAGCAGCCAAGGCCCCGGGACAGGGGGCAGGGGCACTGAAGCTTTCTTT. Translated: CASSQGPGTGGRGTEAFF.

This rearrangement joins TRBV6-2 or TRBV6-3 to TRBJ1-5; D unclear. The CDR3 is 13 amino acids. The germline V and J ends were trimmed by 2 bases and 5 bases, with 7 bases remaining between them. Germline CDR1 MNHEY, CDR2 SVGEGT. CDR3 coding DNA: TGTGCCAGCAGTTACCGATCGGATCAGCCCCAGCATTTT. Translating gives CASSYRSDQPQHF.

CDR3 in amino acids: CASSLLPGETQYF. CDR3 bases: TGTGCCAGCAGCCTTCTACCGGGAGAGACCCAGTACTTC. The chain links TRBV7-3 to TRBJ2-5; D call uncertain. The germline V gene has CDR1 SGHTA and CDR2 FQGTGA. Trimming pared 5 bases from V and 4 bases from J, leaving 11 bases between. There are 13 residues in the CDR3.

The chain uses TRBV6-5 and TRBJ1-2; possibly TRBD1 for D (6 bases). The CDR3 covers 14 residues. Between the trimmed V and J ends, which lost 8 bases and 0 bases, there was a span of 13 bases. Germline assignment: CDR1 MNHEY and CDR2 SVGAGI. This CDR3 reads CASAYRAANYGYTF. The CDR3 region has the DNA TGTGCCAGCGCGTACAGGGCCGCTAACTATGGCTACACCTTC.

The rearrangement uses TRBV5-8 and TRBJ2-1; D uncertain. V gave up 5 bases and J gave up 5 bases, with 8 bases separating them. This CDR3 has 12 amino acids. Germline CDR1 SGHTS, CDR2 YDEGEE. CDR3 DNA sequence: TGTGCCAGCAGGAGGTCAAACAATGAGCAGTTCTTC. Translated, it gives CASRRSNNEQFF. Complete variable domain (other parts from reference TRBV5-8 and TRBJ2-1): EAGVTQSPTHLIKTRGQQATLRCSPISGHTSVYWYQQALGLGLQFLLWYDEGEERNRGNFPPRFSGRQFPNYSSELNVNALELEDSALYLCASRRSNNEQFFGPGTRLTVL.

DNA for the CDR3: TGCGCCAGCAGCTTGGGGCCAGGGCCCAATGAGCAGTTCTTC. Translated: CASSLGPGPNEQFF. The chain employs TRBV5-1 and TRBJ2-1, with D perhaps matching TRBD1 (5 bases). V was pared by 0 bases and J by 6 bases, with 10 bases between. The CDR3 length is 14 residues. Germline loops: CDR1 SGHRS, CDR2 YFSETQ.

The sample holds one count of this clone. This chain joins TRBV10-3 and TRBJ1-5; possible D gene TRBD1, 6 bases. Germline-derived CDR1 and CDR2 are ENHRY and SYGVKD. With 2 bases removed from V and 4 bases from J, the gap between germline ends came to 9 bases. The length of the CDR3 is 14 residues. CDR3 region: CAISEGQQNQPQHF. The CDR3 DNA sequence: TGTGCCATCAGTGAGGGACAGCAGAATCAGCCCCAGCATTTT.